This T cell receptor beta chain was captured by sequencing in a study of monozygotic twins with inflammatory bowel disease. Blood, 2 to 2.5 ml, was drawn per donor. TCRdb reprocessed the 5' RACE reads and reports one entry per CDR3 protein, with no DNA. There are under 150,000 distinct CDR3 sequences in the sample, with 2% to 3% held by the top ten. The CDR3 sequence is 13 residues long. Germline V lookup: CDR1 SGHTA, CDR2 FQGNSA. The genes are TRBV7-2 and TRBJ1-4; without DNA, the TCRdb call of TRBD1 cannot be checked. Specimen: blood. This TCR derives from a human donor with ulcerative colitis or Crohn's disease, or a healthy co-twin of an affected twin (not recorded which). CDR3 protein: CASRPNGGEKLFF.